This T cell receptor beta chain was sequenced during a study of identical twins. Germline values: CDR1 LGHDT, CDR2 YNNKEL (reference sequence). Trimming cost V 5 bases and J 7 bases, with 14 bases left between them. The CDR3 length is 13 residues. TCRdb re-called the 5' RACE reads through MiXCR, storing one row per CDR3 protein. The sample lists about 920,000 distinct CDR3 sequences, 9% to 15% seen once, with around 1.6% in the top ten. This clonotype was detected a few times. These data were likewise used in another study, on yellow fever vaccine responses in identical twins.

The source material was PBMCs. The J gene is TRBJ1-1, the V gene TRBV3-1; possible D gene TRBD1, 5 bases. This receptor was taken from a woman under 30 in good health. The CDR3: CASSFRGGSEAFF. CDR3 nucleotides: TGTGCCAGCAGCTTCCGGGGGGGAAGTGAAGCTTTCTTT.